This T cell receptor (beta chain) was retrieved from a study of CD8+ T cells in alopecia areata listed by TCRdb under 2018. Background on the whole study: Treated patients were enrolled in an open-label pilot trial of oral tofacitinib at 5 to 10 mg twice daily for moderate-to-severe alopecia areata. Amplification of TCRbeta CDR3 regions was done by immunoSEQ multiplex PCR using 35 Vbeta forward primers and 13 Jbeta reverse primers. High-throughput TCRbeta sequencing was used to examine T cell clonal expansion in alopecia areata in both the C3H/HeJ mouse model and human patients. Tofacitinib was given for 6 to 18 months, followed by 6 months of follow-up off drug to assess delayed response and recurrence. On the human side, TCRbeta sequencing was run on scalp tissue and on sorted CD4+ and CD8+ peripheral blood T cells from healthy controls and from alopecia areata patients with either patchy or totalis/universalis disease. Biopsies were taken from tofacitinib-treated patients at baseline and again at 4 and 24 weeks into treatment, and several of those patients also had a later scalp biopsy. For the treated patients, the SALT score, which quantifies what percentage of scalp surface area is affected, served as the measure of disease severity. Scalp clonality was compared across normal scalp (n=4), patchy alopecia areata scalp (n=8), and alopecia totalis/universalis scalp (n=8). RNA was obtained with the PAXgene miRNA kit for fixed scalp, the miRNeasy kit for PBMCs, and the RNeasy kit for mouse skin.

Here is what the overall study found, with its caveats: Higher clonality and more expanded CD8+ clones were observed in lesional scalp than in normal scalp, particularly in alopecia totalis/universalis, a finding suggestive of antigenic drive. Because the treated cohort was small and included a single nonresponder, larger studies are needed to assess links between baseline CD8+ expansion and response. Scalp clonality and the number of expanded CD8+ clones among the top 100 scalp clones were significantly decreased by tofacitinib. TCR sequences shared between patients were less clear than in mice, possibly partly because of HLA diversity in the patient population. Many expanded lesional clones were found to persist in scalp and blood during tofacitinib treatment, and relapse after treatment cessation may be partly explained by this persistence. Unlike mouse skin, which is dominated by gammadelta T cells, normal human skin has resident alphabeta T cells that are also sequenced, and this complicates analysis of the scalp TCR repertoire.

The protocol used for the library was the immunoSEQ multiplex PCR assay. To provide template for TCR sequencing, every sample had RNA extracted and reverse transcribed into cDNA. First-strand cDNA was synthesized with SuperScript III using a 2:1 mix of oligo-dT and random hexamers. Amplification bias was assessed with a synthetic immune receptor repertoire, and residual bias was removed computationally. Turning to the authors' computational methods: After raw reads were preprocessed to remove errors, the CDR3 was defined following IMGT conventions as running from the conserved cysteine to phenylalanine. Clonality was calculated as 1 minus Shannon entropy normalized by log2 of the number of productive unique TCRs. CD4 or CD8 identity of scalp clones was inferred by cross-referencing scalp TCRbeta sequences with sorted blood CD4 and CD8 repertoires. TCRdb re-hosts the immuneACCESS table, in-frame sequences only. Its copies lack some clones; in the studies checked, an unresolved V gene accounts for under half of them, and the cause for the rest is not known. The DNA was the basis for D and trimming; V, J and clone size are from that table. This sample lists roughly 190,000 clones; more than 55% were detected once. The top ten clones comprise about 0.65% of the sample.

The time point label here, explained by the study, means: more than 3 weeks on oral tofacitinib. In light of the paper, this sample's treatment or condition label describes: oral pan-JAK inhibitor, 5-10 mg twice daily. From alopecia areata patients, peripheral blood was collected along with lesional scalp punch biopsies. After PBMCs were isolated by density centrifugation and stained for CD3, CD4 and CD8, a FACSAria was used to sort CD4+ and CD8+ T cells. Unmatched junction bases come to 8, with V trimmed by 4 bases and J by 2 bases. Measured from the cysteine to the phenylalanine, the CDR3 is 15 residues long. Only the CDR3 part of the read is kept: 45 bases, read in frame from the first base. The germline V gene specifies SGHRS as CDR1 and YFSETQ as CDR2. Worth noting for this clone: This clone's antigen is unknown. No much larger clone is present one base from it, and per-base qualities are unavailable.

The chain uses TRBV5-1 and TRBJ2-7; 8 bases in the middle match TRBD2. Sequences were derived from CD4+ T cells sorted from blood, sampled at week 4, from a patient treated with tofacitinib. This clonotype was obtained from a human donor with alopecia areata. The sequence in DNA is TGCGCCAGCAGCGTGGAGCGGGGGTGGGCCTACGAGCAGTACTTC. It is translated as CASSVERGWAYEQYF. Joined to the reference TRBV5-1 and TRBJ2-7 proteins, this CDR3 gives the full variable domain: KAGVTQTPRYLIKTRGQQVTLSCSPISGHRSVSWYQQTPGQGLQFLFEYFSETQRNKGNFPGRFSGRQFSNSRSEMNVSTLELGDSALYLCASSVERGWAYEQYFGPGTRLTVT.